Listed below are T cell receptor beta chains from one sample, sequenced in a study of OX40 agonist ivuxolimab in advanced cancers. The repertoire was sequenced with immunoSEQ multiplex PCR; TCRdb's copy has only in-frame clones and lacks some. The sample contains about 66,000 clones, 85% of which appear only once. Sequenced material: CD4+ or CD8+ T cells sorted from blood, taken in a trial of the OX40 agonist ivuxolimab. These receptors were obtained from an adult with an advanced solid tumor such as melanoma, head and neck, liver or kidney cancer. Both conserved end residues are part of each CDR3. D genes are given only for firm matches. The listing skips clone size in some rows; elsewhere it reads once, few, many or a size class.

abundance	v_gene	j_gene	d_gene	CDR3aa	CDR3nt
NA	TRBV7-2	TRBJ1-6	NA	CASSLLGQESPLHF	TGTGCCAGCAGCTTACTGGGGCAGGAGTCACCCCTCCACTTT
NA	TRBV9	TRBJ1-6	NA	CASSLTQGLNSPLHF	TGTGCCAGCAGCCTGACACAGGGTCTAAATTCACCCCTCCACTTT
NA	TRBV28	TRBJ1-3	NA	CASSTSASSGNTIYF	TGTGCCAGCAGTACATCGGCCAGCTCTGGAAACACCATATATTTT
once	TRBV7-8	TRBJ2-2	NA	CASSIGIHTGELFF	TGTGCCAGCAGCATCGGGATTCACACCGGGGAGCTGTTTTTT
NA	TRBV4-3	TRBJ2-3	TRBD2	CASSQEWRGETDTQYF	TGCGCCAGCAGCCAAGAATGGCGGGGGGAAACAGATACGCAGTATTTT
NA	TRBV4-1	TRBJ1-1	NA	CASSPRGNTEAFF	TGCGCCAGCAGCCCCAGGGGGAACACTGAAGCTTTCTTT
NA	TRBV19	TRBJ1-2	NA	CASSMGGNYGHTF	TGTGCCAGTAGTATGGGGGGTAACTATGGCCACACCTTC
NA	TRBV5-4	TRBJ2-4	NA	CASSLEAGKNIQYF	TGTGCCAGCAGCTTAGAAGCCGGCAAAAACATTCAGTACTTC
NA	TRBV11-3	TRBJ2-7	NA	CASSLAGSSYEQYF	TGTGCCAGCAGCTTAGCAGGGAGCTCCTACGAGCAGTACTTC
NA	TRBV4-3	TRBJ1-6	TRBD1	CASSQGPVGGGTSPLHF	TGCGCCAGCAGCCAAGGCCCGGTTGGAGGGGGCACTTCACCCCTCCACTTT
NA	TRBV7-6	TRBJ2-5	NA	CASSTTENQETQYF	TGTGCCAGCAGCACGACAGAAAACCAAGAGACCCAGTACTTC
NA	TRBV29-1	TRBJ2-7	NA	CSVEKQQGSYEQYF	TGCAGCGTTGAGAAGCAGCAGGGTTCGTACGAGCAGTACTTC
NA	TRBV5-4	TRBJ2-1	TRBD1	CASSFGTGKGNEQFF	TGTGCCAGCAGCTTTGGGACAGGGAAGGGCAATGAGCAGTTCTTC
NA	TRBV2	TRBJ1-1	NA	CASSAGRNTEAFF	TGTGCCAGCAGTGCGGGTCGGAACACTGAAGCTTTCTTT
NA	TRBV18	TRBJ2-7	NA	CASSPDPPSYYEQYF	TGTGCCAGCTCACCGGACCCACCGAGTTACTACGAGCAGTACTTC
NA	TRBV28	TRBJ1-2	NA	CASSFGPAYGGNYGYTF	TGTGCCAGCAGTTTCGGACCCGCATACGGGGGGAACTATGGCTACACCTTC
NA	TRBV7-2	TRBJ1-2	NA	CASSGEGQGYGYTF	TGTGCCAGCAGCGGGGAGGGCCAGGGCTATGGCTACACCTTC
few	TRBV10-1	TRBJ1-4	TRBD1	CASSSGQGNWEKLFF	TGCGCCAGCAGTTCCGGACAGGGTAATTGGGAAAAACTGTTTTTT
NA	TRBV18	TRBJ1-2	TRBD1	CASSPLEQGSYGYTF	TGTGCCAGCTCACCATTGGAACAGGGGAGCTATGGCTACACCTTC
NA	TRBV6-5	TRBJ1-6	NA	CASSYPTRDLTPLHF	TGTGCCAGCAGTTACCCGACGAGGGACCTCACACCCCTCCACTTT
NA	TRBV2	TRBJ2-3	TRBD2	CASSDPTSGRSDTQYF	TGTGCCAGCAGTGACCCGACTAGCGGGCGGTCAGATACGCAGTATTTT
NA	TRBV7-8	TRBJ2-6	NA	CASSLGHPGANVLTF	TGTGCCAGCAGCCTAGGACATCCGGGGGCCAACGTCCTGACTTTC
NA	TRBV15	TRBJ2-1	NA	CATSRDQGQRFF	TGTGCCACCAGCAGAGATCAAGGGCAACGGTTCTTC
few	TRBV19	TRBJ1-5	NA	CASSIDWGDQPQHF	TGTGCCAGTAGTATAGATTGGGGTGATCAGCCCCAGCATTTT
NA	TRBV18	TRBJ2-1	TRBD2	CASSATSGGAEQFF	TGTGCCAGCTCCGCGACTAGCGGGGGGGCGGAGCAGTTCTTC
NA	TRBV6-6	TRBJ1-3	NA	CASRDDGGSGNTIYF	TGTGCCAGCAGGGACGACGGGGGCTCTGGAAACACCATATATTTT
NA	TRBV5-6	TRBJ2-3	TRBD2	CASSPGRGGFLTDTQYF	TGTGCCAGCAGCCCGGGCCGGGGGGGCTTCCTGACAGATACGCAGTATTTT
NA	TRBV7-2	TRBJ2-1	TRBD2	CASTLTSGGINEQFF	TGTGCCAGCACCTTGACTAGCGGGGGGATCAATGAGCAGTTCTTC
NA	TRBV4-1	TRBJ2-7	NA	CASSPARGEQYF	TGCGCCAGCAGCCCCGCCCGGGGGGAGCAGTACTTC
few	TRBV11-2	TRBJ1-1	NA	CASSTRPNTEAFF	TGTGCCAGCAGCACTAGGCCGAACACTGAAGCTTTCTTT
NA	TRBV7-3	TRBJ2-2	TRBD1	CASSGQGAGELFF	TGTGCCAGCAGCGGACAGGGGGCCGGGGAGCTGTTTTTT
NA	TRBV7-2	TRBJ2-5	TRBD1	CASSLETGWIKTQYF	TGTGCCAGCAGCTTGGAGACAGGGTGGATCAAGACCCAGTACTTC
NA	TRBV10-1	TRBJ1-6	NA	CASNDGGRNPSSYNSPLHF	TGCGCCAGCAATGACGGGGGGCGAAACCCCAGCTCCTATAATTCACCCCTCCACTTT
NA	TRBV5-6	TRBJ1-2	NA	CASSDTFGDGYTF	TGTGCCAGCAGCGACACGTTTGGGGATGGCTACACCTTC
once	TRBV4-1	TRBJ1-2	NA	CASSPPTGYGYTF	TGCGCCAGCAGCCCTCCGACAGGCTATGGCTACACCTTC
NA	TRBV7-8	TRBJ2-1	TRBD1	CASSRIEGTGHINEQFF	TGTGCCAGCAGCCGCATCGAGGGGACAGGGCATATCAATGAGCAGTTCTTC
NA	TRBV28	TRBJ1-1	NA	CAIEGGRGTEAFF	TGTGCCATAGAAGGGGGAAGGGGCACTGAAGCTTTCTTT
NA	TRBV5-1	TRBJ2-7	NA	CASSLFGVPAYEQYF	TGCGCCAGCAGCTTGTTCGGGGTTCCCGCCTACGAGCAGTACTTC
NA	TRBV7-2	TRBJ1-5	NA	CASSLYMGGGNQPQHF	TGTGCCAGCAGCTTATATATGGGGGGGGGAAATCAGCCCCAGCATTTT
NA	TRBV28	TRBJ1-4	NA	CASRLNGAFNEKLFF	TGTGCCAGCAGGTTGAACGGGGCCTTTAATGAAAAACTGTTTTTT
NA	TRBV4-1	TRBJ1-4	NA	CASSQDRRIATNEKLFF	TGCGCCAGCAGCCAAGACCGGCGGATTGCAACTAATGAAAAACTGTTTTTT
NA	TRBV4-3	TRBJ2-3	NA	CASSQRASQDTQYF	TGCGCCAGCAGCCAAAGGGCGTCCCAGGATACGCAGTATTTT
NA	TRBV7-2	TRBJ2-5	TRBD1	CASSTGVVRETQYF	TGTGCCAGCAGTACAGGGGTTGTACGAGAGACCCAGTACTTC
NA	TRBV6-5	TRBJ2-3	NA	CASSYSSLADTQYF	TGTGCCAGCAGTTACTCGAGCCTAGCAGATACGCAGTATTTT
NA	TRBV7-2	TRBJ2-7	NA	CASSLIRAGEQYF	TGTGCCAGCAGCTTAATCAGGGCGGGTGAGCAGTACTTC
few	TRBV5-1	TRBJ2-7	NA	CASSLEGRYYEQYF	TGCGCCAGCAGCTTGGAAGGCAGATACTACGAGCAGTACTTC
NA	TRBV7-2	TRBJ2-3	NA	CASSAVHRGGTDTQYF	TGTGCCAGCAGCGCAGTCCACAGGGGAGGGACAGATACGCAGTATTTT
NA	TRBV4-3	TRBJ1-5	NA	CASSQDYQNGGQPQHF	TGCGCCAGCAGCCAAGATTACCAAAACGGGGGTCAGCCCCAGCATTTT
NA	TRBV6-6	TRBJ2-7	TRBD1	CASSSAGTGVSEQYF	TGTGCCAGCAGCTCCGCCGGGACAGGGGTTTCCGAGCAGTACTTC
once	TRBV19	TRBJ1-2	TRBD1	CASSITGTEMYGYTF	TGTGCCAGTAGCATAACCGGGACAGAGATGTATGGCTACACCTTC
NA	TRBV4-1	TRBJ2-7	NA	CASSQGQALYEQYF	TGCGCCAGCAGCCAGGGCCAGGCGCTCTACGAGCAGTACTTC
NA	TRBV6-1	TRBJ1-4	NA	CASSEAALGEKLFF	TGTGCCAGCAGTGAGGCAGCATTGGGGGAAAAACTGTTTTTT
NA	TRBV7-2	TRBJ1-1	NA	CATPGGMGTEAFF	TGTGCCACCCCTGGGGGAATGGGGACTGAAGCTTTCTTT
once	TRBV5-4	TRBJ2-4	TRBD1	CASSLDTGEMNIQYF	TGTGCCAGCAGCTTGGATACAGGGGAGATGAACATTCAGTACTTC
NA	TRBV6-5	TRBJ1-2	NA	CASSYGGSPYGYTF	TGTGCCAGCAGTTACGGGGGATCCCCTTATGGCTACACCTTC